This TCR beta chain was found in a study of blood T cell repertoires in COVID-19. About the study: The cDNA or gDNA used as material had been derived from T cells, B-cell-depleted T cells, or PBMCs.

In the authors' workflow: Amplified reference gene primers provided the basis for estimating nucleated cell counts. The assay was immunoSEQ multiplex PCR, and TCRdb's table has in-frame clones only and misses some. D and trimming come from the DNA, and the V and J calls and clone size come from that table. This table has around 300,000 clones, around 89% appearing once. Trimming cost V 2 bases and J 7 bases; bases outside gene matches: 4. Germline V gene sequence: CDR1 GTSNPN, CDR2 SVGIG (reference sequence). The CDR3 runs 12 residues. This clonotype was sampled from a woman between 40 and 50 years old with acute or convalescent COVID-19. Input material: peripheral blood. The V gene is TRBV30, the J gene TRBJ1-2; 7 bases fit TRBD1. The CDR3 protein is CAWSPGTVGYTF. DNA of the CDR3: TGTGCCTGGAGTCCCGGGACAGTTGGCTACACCTTC.